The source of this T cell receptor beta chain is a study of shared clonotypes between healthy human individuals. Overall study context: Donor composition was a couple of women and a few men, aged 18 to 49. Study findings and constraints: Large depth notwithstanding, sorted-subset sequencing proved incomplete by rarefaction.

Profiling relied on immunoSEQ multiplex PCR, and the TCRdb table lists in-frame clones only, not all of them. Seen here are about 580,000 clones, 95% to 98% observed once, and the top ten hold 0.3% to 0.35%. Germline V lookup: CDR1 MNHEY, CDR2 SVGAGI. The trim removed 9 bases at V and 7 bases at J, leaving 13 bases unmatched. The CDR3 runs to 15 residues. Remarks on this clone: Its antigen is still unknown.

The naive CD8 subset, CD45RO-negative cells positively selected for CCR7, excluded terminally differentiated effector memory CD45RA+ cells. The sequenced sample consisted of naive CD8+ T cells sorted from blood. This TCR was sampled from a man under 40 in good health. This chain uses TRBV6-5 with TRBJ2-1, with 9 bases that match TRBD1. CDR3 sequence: CASKTGTGWLNEQFF. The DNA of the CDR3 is TGTGCCAGTAAAACCGGGACAGGGTGGTTGAATGAGCAGTTCTTC.